Following are 25 T cell receptor beta chains from one sample sequenced in a study of T cells in women clearing cervical HPV infection. Using immunoSEQ multiplex PCR, the repertoire was profiled, and TCRdb retains in-frame clones only, with some absent. Its table lists roughly 48,000 clones. The sample consisted of blood buffy coat. The receptor set was obtained from a woman aged 18-69 years with a cervical HPV16 infection that either progressed to CIN3+ or cleared (not recorded which).

Notes on this clone: The CDR3 end falls 3 residues outside the read, so it is completed with the germline J gene. This chain joins TRBV20-1 and TRBJ1-5; TRBD1 is a possible D gene (6 bases). This CDR3 has 14 amino acids. Germline values: CDR1 DFQATT, CDR2 SNEGSKA (reference sequence). Deletions cut 2 bases from V and 1 base from J, with 9 bases between. CDR3 sequence reads: CSARNRASNQPQHF. The CDR3 DNA, read in part, is TGCAGTGCTAGAAACAGGGCCAGCAATCAGCCC.

Regarding this clone: The read stops 3 residues short of the end of the CDR3; the missing end is completed from the germline J gene. The chain is built from TRBV15 and TRBJ2-7, with D possibly TRBD2 on 5 matching bases. The CDR3 consists of 19 residues. Germline V CDR1 and CDR2: LNHNV, YYDKDF (reference sequence). Trimming left V 0 bases short and J 1 base short, with 22 bases between. The sequenced CDR3 bases are TGTGCCACCAGCAGAGATCTTAACAGTAAATTTCGGGGTTCCTACGAG. It yields the protein CATSRDLNSKFRGSYE. The whole CDR3 is CATSRDLNSKFRGSYEQYF.

With regard to this clone: The read ends 3 residues before the CDR3 terminus; that terminus is restored from the germline J gene. The rearrangement uses TRBV10-3 and TRBJ1-2, with a tentative D call TRBD1 (6 bases). Between the trimmed V and J ends, which lost 0 bases and 6 bases, there was a span of 8 bases. From germline, CDR1 is ENHRY and CDR2 SYGVKD. The CDR3 length is 13 residues. CDR3 DNA (partial): TGTGCCATCAGTGAGTCGTCAGGGGATGGC. Its translation: CAISESSGDG. The entire CDR3 sequence reads CAISESSGDGYTF.

With respect to this clone: The read ends 3 residues early relative to the CDR3; the germline J gene fills the gap. The V gene is TRBV7-3, the J gene TRBJ2-3, with 8 bases that match TRBD1. CDR1 and CDR2 from the germline V gene are SGHTA and FQGTGA. V dropped 5 bases and J dropped 2; count of bases not matched to a gene: 6. The CDR3 is 15 amino acids. The CDR3: CASSVRDRHTDTQYF. The DNA read from the CDR3 is TGTGCCAGCAGCGTCCGGGACAGGCACACAGATACG.

About this clone itself: The read terminates 3 residues before the CDR3 end, so the remaining end is supplied by the germline J gene. The chain links TRBV4-2 to TRBJ2-3, with 10 bases aligning to TRBD2. V shed 0 bases and J 3 bases; nucleotides not matched to a gene: 12. This CDR3 is built from 19 residues. Germline V lookup: CDR1 LGHNA, CDR2 YNFKEQ. The sequenced part of the CDR3 DNA is TGTGCCAGCAGCCAAGATCCTAGCGGGAGCTATGGGTGGACAGATACG. Translated: CASSQDPSGSYGWTDT. The CDR3 as a whole reads CASSQDPSGSYGWTDTQYF.

The CDR3 DNA, read in part, is TGTGCCAGCAGCCTCGGACACTCAGGGGGCTATGGC. Protein: CASSLGHSGGYG. From start to end, the CDR3 is CASSLGHSGGYGYTF. This chain uses TRBV6-4 with TRBJ1-2; 7 bases align to TRBD1. The sequenced fragment ends 3 residues before the CDR3 boundary, so the rest is inferred from the germline J gene. Losses at the gene ends were 6 bases for V and 4 bases for J; bases not matched to a gene: 11. Germline CDR1 reads MRHNA; CDR2 reads SNTAGT. The CDR3 totals 15 residues.

The CDR3 loop is CATSDPLSSAYEQYF. CDR3 DNA, as far as it was read: TGTGCCACCAGTGACCCTCTGTCGTCGGCCTACGAG. This chain uses TRBV24-1 with TRBJ2-7; D not resolved. The read halts 3 residues ahead of the CDR3 end, with the missing end drawn from the germline J gene. Germline CDR1 KGHDR, CDR2 SFDVKD. V was pared by 4 bases and J by 2 bases, with 14 bases between. The CDR3 spans 15 residues.

On this clone: The DNA ends 3 residues before the CDR3 does, and the rest of the CDR3 is filled in from the germline J gene. V gene TRBV30 combines with J gene TRBJ1-2; tentative D call: TRBD1 (5 bases). CDR1 is GTSNPN, CDR2 SVGIG, per germline (reference sequence). Trimming left V 8 bases short and J 5 bases short, with 15 bases between. This CDR3 has 12 amino acids. This chain's CDR3 is CARTGTAYGYTF. CDR3 DNA (partial): TGTGCCCGAACCGGGACTGCTTATGGC.

Regarding this clone: The read halts 3 residues ahead of the CDR3 end, with the missing end drawn from the germline J gene. The chain recombines TRBV5-6 with TRBJ1-4, with D tentatively TRBD1 (5 bases). V lost 2 bases and J 7 bases, leaving 12 bases between the germline ends. Germline CDR1 and CDR2: SGHDT and YYEEEE. There are 14 residues in the CDR3. The sequenced CDR3 bases are TGTGCCAGCAGCTTACGAGGGGTCGGTGAAAAA. Its translation is CASSLRGVGEK. The complete CDR3 protein is CASSLRGVGEKLFF.

As concerns this clone: Read data end 3 residues before the CDR3 end; the end is taken from the germline J gene. V is TRBV7-9 and J is TRBJ2-7; TRBD1 is a possible D gene (6 bases). The V end lost 2 bases, the J end lost 4 bases, and 15 bases lay between the germline ends. Germline CDR1 SEHNR, CDR2 FQNEAQ (reference sequence). This CDR3 comprises 15 residues. CDR3 amino acids: CASSLSTGISYEQYF. The DNA read from the CDR3 is TGTGCCAGCAGCTTATCCACAGGGATTTCGTACGAG.

A remark on this clone: Read sequence stops 3 residues before the CDR3 end, and the germline J gene provides the missing end. The V gene is TRBV18, the J gene TRBJ2-7, with 9 nucleotides matching TRBD1. The CDR3 is 14 amino acids. J gave up 6 bases and V 3 bases, and 6 bases lay outside the gene matches. The germline V gene has CDR1 KGHSH and CDR2 LQKENI. Incomplete CDR3 DNA: TGTGCCAGCTCACCGGGACAGGGAATCCCCGAG. Its translation: CASSPGQGIPE. The whole CDR3 is CASSPGQGIPEQYF. The full variable domain, in which reference TRBV18 and TRBJ2-7 provide the parts outside the CDR3, is NAGVMQNPRHLVRRRGQEARLRCSPMKGHSHVYWYRQLPEEGLKFMVYLQKENIIDESGMPKERFSAEFPKEGPSILRIQQVVRGDSAAYFCASSPGQGIPEQYFGPGTRLTVT.

To note about this clone: The sequence runs out 3 residues before the end of the CDR3; the remainder is reconstructed from the germline J gene. This chain connects TRBV7-2 to TRBJ1-2; perhaps TRBD1 as D (5 bases). The germline gives CDR1 SGHTA, CDR2 FQGNSA. This CDR3 region has 13 residues. The germline V and J ends were trimmed by 3 bases and 4 bases, with 9 bases remaining between them. CDR3 in amino acids: CASSFGTVYGYTF. Incomplete CDR3 DNA: TGTGCCAGCAGCTTCGGGACTGTCTATGGC.

Note on this clone: The CDR3 end is not reached by the read, which stops 3 residues before it; the germline J gene fills it in. The chain has TRBV7-8 and TRBJ1-1, with 8 bases lining up with TRBD1. CDR1 is SGHVS, CDR2 FQNEAQ, per germline. Trimming took 3 bases from V and 7 from J; bases not matched to a gene: 1. CDR3 length: 12 amino acids. Incomplete CDR3 DNA: TGTGCCAGCAGCTTCGACAGGGGTGAA. It codes for CASSFDRGE. The whole CDR3 sequence reads CASSFDRGEAFF.

In regard to this clone: The read ends 3 residues shy of where the CDR3 ends; the end is completed using the germline J gene. This sequence joins TRBV27 and TRBJ2-5; 15 nucleotides agree with TRBD2. Germline V gene lookup returns CDR1 MNHEY and CDR2 SMNVEV (reference sequence). The CDR3 runs to 17 residues. V lost 0 bases, J lost 5 bases, and 4 bases stayed unmatched. CDR3 region: CASSLSGTSGGLETQYF. The covered CDR3 bases are TGTGCCAGCAGTTTATCCGGGACTAGCGGGGGGTTGGAGACC.

As regards this clone: The read gets to within 3 residues of the CDR3 end, and the germline J gene fills in the rest. The genes are TRBV7-2 and TRBJ1-1, with D unresolved. Germline lookup yields CDR1 SGHTA and CDR2 FQGNSA. The CDR3 has 14 residues. V gave up 2 bases and J gave up 1 base, with 8 bases separating them. CDR3 in amino acids: CASSLRLENTEAFF. Incomplete CDR3 DNA: TGTGCCAGCAGCTTACGACTCGAGAACACTGAA.

Notes on this clone: From the germline J gene comes the end of the CDR3, since the read stops 3 residues before it. The V and J genes are TRBV28 and TRBJ1-5, with unresolved D. Germline CDR1 is MDHEN and CDR2 is SYDVKM. With 3 bases removed from V and 4 bases from J, the gap between germline ends came to 13 bases. This CDR3 spans 15 amino acids. The CDR3 is CASSLRRSGNQPQHF. The DNA read from the CDR3 is TGTGCCAGCAGTTTGCGGCGAAGCGGGAATCAGCCC.

In regard to this clone: Read sequence stops 3 residues before the CDR3 end, and the germline J gene provides the missing end. The chain couples TRBV13 to TRBJ2-3; TRBD2 aligns across 7 bases. Germline trimming cut 0 bases from V and 0 bases from J; bases unmatched to any gene: 3. The CDR3 is made up of 16 amino acids. CDR1 is PRHDT and CDR2 is FYEKMQ in the germline V gene (reference sequence). CDR3 region: CASSLGGGTSTDTQYF. CDR3 DNA, as far as it was read: TGTGCCAGCAGCTTAGGCGGGGGGACTAGCACAGATACG.

On this clone itself: The read comes to an end 3 residues before the CDR3 does, leaving the germline J gene to fill in the end. The chain employs TRBV5-4 and TRBJ1-4, with 9 bases that match TRBD1. This CDR3 is built from 14 residues. Germline V gene sequence: CDR1 SGHNT, CDR2 YYREEE (reference sequence). V shed 4 bases and J 8 bases; nucleotides not matched to a gene: 6. The DNA read from the CDR3 is TGTGCCAGCAGCGTACAGGGGGCCGAGGAAAAA. Protein: CASSVQGAEEK. The whole CDR3 protein is CASSVQGAEEKLFF.

The part of the CDR3 DNA that was read is TGTGCCAGCAGCGGACGTACAGGGGGCGTGGGGTTTGAA. Translating it yields CASSGRTGGVGFE. The full CDR3 is CASSGRTGGVGFEAFF. This chain links TRBV6-2 or TRBV6-3 with TRBJ1-1; TRBD1 matches at 9 bases. The CDR3 goes on 3 residues after the read ends, and that part is filled in from the germline J gene. V trimming: 6 bases; J trimming: 7 bases; junction bases outside the gene matches: 15. The length of the CDR3 is 16 residues. Germline V gives CDR1 MNHEY, CDR2 SVGEGT.

To note about this clone: With the read ending 3 residues before the CDR3 end, the germline J gene is used to fill in that end. The V and J genes are TRBV5-1 and TRBJ1-2; D is perhaps TRBD1 (6 bases). CDR1 is SGHRS, CDR2 YFSETQ, per germline. This CDR3 has 14 amino acids. Trimming took off 10 bases at V and 6 bases at J, with 22 bases between the two ends. CDR3 sequence: CASKPGGSSNGYTF. CDR3 DNA (partial): TGCGCCTCCAAGCCGGGGGGCTCATCCAATGGC.

The CDR3 reads CSASQGGYNEQFF. The sequenced part of the CDR3 DNA is TGCAGTGCTAGCCAGGGGGGCTACAATGAG. The V gene is TRBV20-1, the J gene TRBJ2-1, with a weak D call TRBD1 (7 bases). The CDR3 is cut off 3 residues early in the read; its end comes from the germline J gene. The germline V gene encodes CDR1 DFQATT and CDR2 SNEGSKA (reference sequence). The CDR3 contains 13 residues. V gave up 3 bases and J gave up 3 bases, with 9 bases separating them.

Of note for this clone: The read falls 3 residues short of the CDR3 end, and the missing part is taken from the germline J gene. The gene calls are TRBV30 and TRBJ1-1; D gene unclear. This CDR3 region has 13 residues. Germline CDR1 is GTSNPN and CDR2 is SVGIG (reference sequence). Trimming stripped 2 bases from V and 1 base from J, with 8 bases between. The DNA read from the CDR3 is TGTGCCTGGAGTCGAGGGTCGAACACTGAA. Translation gives CAWSRGSNTE. The whole CDR3 sequence is CAWSRGSNTEAFF.

A note on this clone: The read terminates 3 residues before the CDR3 end, so the remaining end is supplied by the germline J gene. The chain combines TRBV2 with TRBJ2-3; D perhaps matches TRBD2 (5 bases). The CDR3 is 18 amino acids. From germline, CDR1 is SNHLY and CDR2 FYNNEI. Trimming took off 6 bases at V and 2 bases at J, with 24 bases between the two ends. Partial CDR3 DNA: TGTGCCAGCAGCACGACTCGGCGGGCACGAGGCCTCACAGATACG. Its protein is CASSTTRRARGLTDT. The whole CDR3 reads CASSTTRRARGLTDTQYF.

On this clone itself: The sequence runs out 3 residues before the end of the CDR3; the remainder is reconstructed from the germline J gene. J is TRBJ2-1 and V is TRBV7-6, with 7 bases fitting TRBD1. V shed 3 bases, J shed 7 bases, and the junction held 3 bases outside the gene matches. The V gene's germline CDR1 is SGHVS and CDR2 FNYEAQ. This CDR3 is built from 13 residues. CDR3 DNA, as far as it was read: TGTGCCAGCAGCTTTCGGACAGGAAATGAG. Protein: CASSFRTGNE. The whole CDR3 is CASSFRTGNEQFF.

As regards this clone: The read ends 3 residues early relative to the CDR3; the germline J gene fills the gap. The V and J genes are TRBV19 and TRBJ2-1; 11 positions match TRBD2. The CDR3 has 15 amino acids. Unmatched junction bases numbered 10, after V lost 7 bases and J lost 8 bases. CDR1 is LNHDA, CDR2 SQIVND, per germline (reference sequence). The CDR3: CASKTSGSSADEQFF. The sequenced part of the CDR3 DNA is TGTGCCAGTAAAACTAGCGGGAGCTCTGCGGATGAG.